This passage covers 29 T cell receptor beta chains from one sample sequenced in a study of blood T cells in healthy people across ages (dated by TCRdb to 2013 to 2016). The library was produced with 5' RACE. Data came from an Illumina HiSeq 2500. A second PCR of roughly 6 to 11 cycles was run with a J-beta primer mix and a sample-barcoded 5' primer. The public reads were reanalyzed by TCRdb: fastp trimming at Q25, MiXCR alignment, in-frame beta chains only. Here each entry gathers all rows of one CDR3 protein and keeps the most common genes and DNA. This sample is represented by hundreds of thousands of distinct CDR3 sequences; approximately 50% of them were singletons. 30% to 40% of the sample is taken by the ten largest. Sequencing was done on a sample of blood. The receptors come from a man in his sixties in good health.

The rearrangement uses TRBV6-5 and TRBJ1-5, with D possibly TRBD1 on 5 matching bases. Germline lookup yields CDR1 MNHEY and CDR2 SVGAGI. This CDR3 contains 13 residues. Deletions cut 5 bases from V and 2 bases from J, with 7 bases between. The CDR3 spells CASSRGGNQPQHF. The CDR3, as DNA: TGTGCCAGCAGTCGAGGGGGCAATCAGCCCCAGCATTTT.

Only one count was recorded for this clonotype. This chain uses TRBV15 with TRBJ2-2; D tentatively fits TRBD1 or TRBD2 (5 bases each). The ends were cut back, 10 bases at V and 0 bases at J, with 12 bases in the middle. CDR1 is LNHNV and CDR2 is YYDKDF in the germline V gene (reference sequence). The CDR3 extends over 14 amino acids. CDR3 in amino acids: CAIRWGPNTGELFF. The CDR3 bases are TGTGCCATCCGTTGGGGACCGAACACCGGGGAGCTGTTTTTT. The full variable domain, rest sourced from reference TRBV15 and TRBJ2-2, is DAMVIQNPRYQVTQFGKPVTLSCSQTLNHNVMYWYQQKSSQAPKLLFHYYDKDFNNEADTPDNFQSRRPNTSFCFLDIRSPGLGDTAMYLCAIRWGPNTGELFFGEGSRLTVL.

In this sample, this clonotype turned up a few times. An end of the junction does not agree with germline; a read error may underlie this. This chain connects TRBV10-3 to TRBJ2-6, with D unclear. Germline V lookup: CDR1 ENHRY, CDR2 SYGVKD. This CDR3 contains 16 residues. CDR3 residues: CAISEGLNSGANVLTF. CDR3 nucleotide sequence: TGTGCCATCAGTGAGGGATTAAACTCTGGAGCCAACGTCCTGACTTTC.

The J gene is TRBJ2-5, the V gene TRBV20-1; TRBD1 agrees at 7 bases. The CDR3 is 15 amino acids. Germline trimming cut 0 bases from V and 2 bases from J; bases unmatched to any gene: 6. Per germline, CDR1 DFQATT and CDR2 SNEGSKA (reference sequence). The CDR3 bases are TGCAGTGCTAGAGATCCGGGACAGCGACAAGAGACCCAGTACTTC. Encoded protein: CSARDPGQRQETQYF.

The genes are TRBV15 and TRBJ2-7; no clear D. This CDR3 contains 15 residues. CDR1 is LNHNV, CDR2 YYDKDF, per germline (reference sequence). Trimming stripped 3 bases from V and 2 bases from J, with 14 bases between. CDR3 DNA: TGTGCCACCAGCAGGCAGGCGAAGGGAACCTACGAGCAGTACTTC. Translation gives CATSRQAKGTYEQYF.

This clonotype was picked up a small number of times. The chain couples TRBV20-1 to TRBJ2-5; 10 nucleotides align to TRBD2. CDR1 is DFQATT and CDR2 is SNEGSKA in the germline V gene (reference sequence). The V segment lost 3 bases and the J segment 3 bases; nucleotides outside the gene matches: 7. CDR3 length equals 15 residues. The CDR3 sequence is CSASPGTSDKETQYF. CDR3 bases: TGCAGTGCTAGTCCCGGGACTAGCGATAAAGAGACCCAGTACTTC.

The chain joins TRBV6-1 to TRBJ2-1, with D uncertain. TRBJ2-7 explains the end of the DNA better; the J call may be wrong. This CDR3 has 12 residues. Germline V gene data show CDR1 as MNHNS and CDR2 as SASEGT. The CDR3 DNA reads TGTGCCAGCAGAAATCAAAGGTACGAGCAGTACTTC. Translation gives CASRNQRYEQYF.

On this clonotype: Relative to the germline gene, one junction end is altered; a read error may explain this. The rearrangement joins TRBV24-1 to TRBJ2-3, with D possibly matching TRBD2 (5 bases). CDR1 KGHDR and CDR2 SFDVKD come from the germline V gene. The CDR3 runs to 14 residues. The CDR3 DNA reads TGTGCCACCAGTGTAGAGGGATACACAGAGACGCAGTATTTT. This codes for CATSVEGYTETQYF.

J is TRBJ2-5 and V is TRBV20-1; possibly TRBD2 for D (5 bases). The germline V gene encodes CDR1 DFQATT and CDR2 SNEGSKA (reference sequence). The V end lost 3 bases, the J end lost 1 base, and 12 bases lay between the germline ends. The CDR3 runs to 14 residues. CDR3 in amino acids: CSARLGLAQETQYF. CDR3 in DNA: TGCAGTGCTAGGCTCGGACTGGCCCAAGAGACCCAGTACTTC.

This chain uses TRBV7-2 with TRBJ1-5; possible D gene TRBD1, 5 bases. CDR3 length: 15 residues. Germline CDR1 and CDR2: SGHTA and FQGNSA. Trimming removed 4 bases from V and 7 bases from J, with 17 bases in between. The CDR3 bases are TGTGCCAGCAGCTGGCGGGCGGGGGAATCCCAGCCCCAGCATTTT. Translation gives CASSWRAGESQPQHF.

The rearrangement uses TRBV7-8 and TRBJ2-1; TRBD2 is a possible D gene (7 bases). The CDR3 loop spans 15 amino acids. Germline V CDR1 and CDR2: SGHVS, FQNEAQ. The V and J ends lost 5 bases and 8 bases respectively, with 19 bases between them. The DNA of the CDR3 is TGTGCCAGCAGCCGGACGGGGGGCCTGCGCGATGAGCAGTTCTTC. Its protein is CASSRTGGLRDEQFF.

This chain links TRBV20-1 with TRBJ1-4, with D perhaps TRBD1 (5 bases). Per the germline V gene, CDR1 is DFQATT and CDR2 is SNEGSKA (reference sequence). Trimming stripped 0 bases from V and 4 bases from J, with 12 bases between. The CDR3 extends over 15 amino acids. The CDR3 bases are TGCAGTGCTAGAGAATTCGGCGGGGGTAATGAAAAACTGTTTTTT. It is translated as CSAREFGGGNEKLFF.

This rearrangement joins TRBV29-1 to TRBJ2-3; tentative D call: TRBD2 (6 bases). The CDR3 runs 15 residues. Germline V lookup: CDR1 SQVTM, CDR2 ANQGSEA. V lost 3 bases to trimming and J lost 2 bases, with 15 bases between them. Here the CDR3 reads CSVEGGTFPTDTQYF. In DNA form, the CDR3 reads TGCAGCGTTGAGGGCGGGACTTTTCCCACAGATACGCAGTATTTT.

This rearrangement joins TRBV6-1 to TRBJ2-7, with TRBD1 matching 9 bases. The better agreement between TRBJ2-5 and the DNA end casts doubt on the J call. Germline loops: CDR1 MNHNS, CDR2 SASEGT. CDR3 length equals 14 residues. The CDR3 region is CASSPGTGYETQYF. The DNA of the CDR3 is TGTGCCAGCAGCCCCGGGACAGGGTATGAGACCCAGTACTTC.

V is TRBV6-2 or TRBV6-3 and J is TRBJ2-7; 8 nucleotides align to TRBD1. V shed 5 bases, J shed 2 bases, and the junction held 11 bases outside the gene matches. This CDR3 is 16 amino acids long. The V gene's germline CDR1 is MNHEY and CDR2 SVGEGT. The CDR3 loop is CASSPYQGATAYEQYF. CDR3 bases: TGTGCCAGCAGTCCGTACCAGGGGGCCACCGCCTACGAGCAGTACTTC.

This clonotype was detected once. This chain links TRBV5-5 with TRBJ2-1; no reliable D call. Germline V gene lookup returns CDR1 SGHKS and CDR2 YYEKEE (reference sequence). Between the trimmed V and J ends, which lost 3 bases and 3 bases, there was a span of 7 bases. The length of the CDR3 is 13 residues. The CDR3 nucleotides read TGTGCCAGCAGCTCGGTCAGCTACAATGAGCAGTTCTTC. This translates into CASSSVSYNEQFF.

The V gene is TRBV28, the J gene TRBJ1-5; no clear D gene. With 5 bases removed from V and 2 bases from J, the gap between germline ends came to 7 bases. CDR3 length equals 13 residues. The germline CDR1 and CDR2 sequences are MDHEN and SYDVKM. CDR3 amino acids: CASSVYRNQPQHF. In DNA form, the CDR3 reads TGTGCCAGCAGTGTATACCGCAATCAGCCCCAGCATTTT.

The chain employs TRBV5-5 and TRBJ2-7; TRBD2 matches at 11 bases. With V trimmed by 3 bases and J by 4 bases, 0 bases remained unmatched. CDR3 length equals 13 residues. Germline lookup yields CDR1 SGHKS and CDR2 YYEKEE (reference sequence). The chain's CDR3 is CASSWTSGYEQYF. The CDR3, as DNA: TGTGCCAGCAGCTGGACTAGCGGGTACGAGCAGTACTTC.

This clonotype has only a few counts. The chain joins TRBV2 to TRBJ1-5; tentatively, D is TRBD1 (6 bases). The CDR3 contains 15 residues. Germline V gene sequence: CDR1 SNHLY, CDR2 FYNNEI. Trimming shortened V by 0 bases and J by 6 bases, and 12 bases separated the two germline ends. This CDR3 reads CASSEAWGQGQPQHF. The CDR3 DNA follows: TGTGCCAGCAGTGAAGCTTGGGGGCAGGGTCAGCCCCAGCATTTT.

The V call is TRBV12-3 or TRBV12-4, the J call TRBJ2-2, with 8 bases aligning to TRBD2. The CDR3 has 18 residues. The V segment lost 4 bases and the J segment 5 bases; nucleotides outside the gene matches: 15. CDR3 coding DNA: TGTGCCAGCAGTTCCTCTTCGGGGGGGACAATGAGGACCGGGGAGCTGTTTTTT. Its translation is CASSSSSGGTMRTGELFF.

This chain uses TRBV4-1 with TRBJ1-6; weak D call: TRBD1 (5 bases). The CDR3 covers 16 residues. V lost 0 bases and J 7 bases, leaving 13 bases between the germline ends. Per the germline V gene, CDR1 is MGHRA and CDR2 is YSYEKL. CDR3 in amino acids: CASSQDQTVRNSPLHF. CDR3 nucleotide sequence: TGCGCCAGCAGCCAAGATCAGACAGTGAGGAATTCACCCCTCCACTTT.

In its sample, this clonotype was seen many times. V is TRBV29-1 and J is TRBJ2-1; D may match TRBD1 or TRBD2 (5 bases each). Trimming stripped 1 base from V and 8 bases from J, with 18 bases between. Germline CDR1 reads SQVTM; CDR2 reads ANQGSEA. The CDR3 runs 15 residues. The CDR3 DNA reads TGCAGCGTTGAAGGCGGGTCAGGGCCGAGCGATGAGCAGTTCTTC. Its translation is CSVEGGSGPSDEQFF.

The V gene is TRBV4-1, the J gene TRBJ1-1; D possibly corresponds to TRBD1 (6 bases). Germline CDR1 is MGHRA and CDR2 is YSYEKL. The V and J ends lost 0 bases and 1 base respectively, with 15 bases between them. This CDR3 has 17 residues. The CDR3 loop is CASSQDKGGWRNTEAFF. The CDR3, as DNA: TGCGCCAGCAGCCAAGATAAGGGGGGGTGGAGGAACACTGAAGCTTTCTTT.

The gene calls are TRBV6-6 and TRBJ2-7; D not certain. V lost 6 bases, J lost 2 bases, and 14 bases lay in between. This CDR3 is 14 amino acids long. The germline gives CDR1 MNHNY, CDR2 SVGAGI (reference sequence). CDR3 sequence: CASRLSLSTYEQYF. In DNA, the CDR3 is TGTGCCAGCAGGCTCAGCCTCTCAACCTACGAGCAGTACTTC.

The chain employs TRBV5-1 and TRBJ1-1; perhaps TRBD1 as D (5 bases). Trimming took 2 bases from V and 7 from J, leaving 6 bases between them. In germline, CDR1 is SGHRS, CDR2 YFSETQ. The CDR3 extends over 11 amino acids. The CDR3 nucleotides are TGCGCCAGCAGCTTTGGGGGTGAAGCTTTCTTT. As protein: CASSFGGEAFF.

A note on this clonotype: The junction shows a germline mismatch at one end, possibly a read error. CDR3 loop: CASGELETQYF. Here the CDR3 DNA reads TGTGCCAGCGGTGAATTAGAGACCCAGTACTTC. The chain carries TRBV6-1 and TRBJ2-7; D is uncertain. The DNA end is a closer match to TRBJ2-5, so the J assignment may be wrong. Germline V gene lookup returns CDR1 MNHNS and CDR2 SASEGT. This CDR3 contains 11 residues.

The rearrangement joins TRBV15 to TRBJ2-7; TRBD1 aligns across 7 bases. The CDR3 totals 13 residues. After removal of 5 bases from V and 7 bases from J, the junction contained 8 bases not matched to a gene. In germline, CDR1 is LNHNV, CDR2 YYDKDF (reference sequence). CDR3 sequence reads: CATSVRQGGEQYF. As DNA, the CDR3 is TGTGCCACCAGCGTTCGACAGGGTGGTGAGCAGTACTTC.

This clonotype was recorded a few times. The CDR3 coding sequence is TGTGCCAGCAGCTCTACCGGGCGCACAGATACGCAGTATTTT. As protein: CASSSTGRTDTQYF. J is TRBJ2-3 and V is TRBV7-9, with D unclear. The length of the CDR3 is 14 residues. Germline assignment: CDR1 SEHNR and CDR2 FQNEAQ (reference sequence). V was clipped by 4 bases and J by 1 base, with 9 bases between them.

There are a few counts of this clonotype. This sequence joins TRBV29-1 and TRBJ2-5; D gene unclear. The CDR3 consists of 12 residues. Deletions cut 4 bases from V and 6 bases from J, with 12 bases between. Germline V lookup: CDR1 SQVTM, CDR2 ANQGSEA. As DNA, the CDR3 is TGCAGCGTTGGCCCGGACGAAAAGACCCAGTACTTC. Its protein is CSVGPDEKTQYF.